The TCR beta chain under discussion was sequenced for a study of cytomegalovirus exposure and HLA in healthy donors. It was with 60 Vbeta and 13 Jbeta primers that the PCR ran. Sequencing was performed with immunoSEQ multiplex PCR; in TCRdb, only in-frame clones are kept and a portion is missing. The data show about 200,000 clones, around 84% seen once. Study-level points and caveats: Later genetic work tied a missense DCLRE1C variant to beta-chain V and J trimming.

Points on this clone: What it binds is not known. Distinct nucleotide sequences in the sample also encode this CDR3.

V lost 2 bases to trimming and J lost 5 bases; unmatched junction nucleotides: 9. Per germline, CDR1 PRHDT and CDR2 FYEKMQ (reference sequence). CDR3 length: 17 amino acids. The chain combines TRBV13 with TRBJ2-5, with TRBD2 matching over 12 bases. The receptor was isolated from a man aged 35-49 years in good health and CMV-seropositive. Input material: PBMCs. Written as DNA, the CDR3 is TGTGCCAGCAGCTTAATGTCTAGCGGGAGGGCTAGGGAGACCCAGTACTTC. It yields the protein CASSLMSSGRARETQYF.